These 9 T cell receptor beta chains share one sample of origin, sequenced in a study of blood T cell repertoires in COVID-19 (TCRdb year 2020). The receptor library was made with the immunoSEQ multiplex PCR assay. TCRdb took this table from immuneACCESS and kept in-frame rearrangements with V and J called. Such tables lack part of the clones; where checked against another copy, unresolved V genes explain under half of the gap, and the rest is unexplained. The sample includes some 95,000 clones, with around 75% observed a single time. Of the sample, around 24% falls within the top ten clones. The sample comprised peripheral blood. The receptors stem from a man aged 65-85 years with acute or convalescent COVID-19.

The chain uses TRBV28 and TRBJ2-1; a possible D gene is TRBD2 (6 bases). There are 15 residues in the CDR3. The germline CDR1 and CDR2 sequences are MDHEN and SYDVKM. Trimming pared 4 bases from V and 4 bases from J, leaving 14 bases between. The CDR3 loop is CASSSFLAGYNEQFF. CDR3 DNA sequence: TGTGCCAGCAGTTCTTTTTTGGCGGGATACAATGAGCAGTTCTTC.

The rearrangement links TRBV2 to TRBJ2-1; 7 bases map to TRBD2. In germline, CDR1 is SNHLY, CDR2 FYNNEI. This CDR3 has 13 amino acids. V shed 7 bases, J shed 4 bases, and the junction held 4 bases outside the gene matches. Written as DNA, the CDR3 is TGTGCCAGCACGCGGGAGCATTACAATGAGCAGTTCTTC. As protein: CASTREHYNEQFF.

The chain couples TRBV4-3 to TRBJ2-3, with 7 bases identical to TRBD1. Germline values: CDR1 LGHNA, CDR2 YSLEER. J gave up 4 bases and V 1 base, and 5 bases lay outside the gene matches. The CDR3 runs to 15 residues. The CDR3 sequence is CASSQATGLADTQYF. The CDR3 bases are TGCGCCAGCAGCCAAGCGACAGGGTTGGCAGATACGCAGTATTTT.

The chain has TRBV29-1 and TRBJ2-5; 11 positions agree with TRBD1. The ends lost 6 bases at V and 0 bases at J; junction bases unmatched: 15. Germline-derived CDR1 and CDR2 are SQVTM and ANQGSEA. The CDR3 has 18 residues. CDR3 amino acids: CSVRNTGTGGRNQETQYF. As DNA, the CDR3 is TGCAGCGTGCGAAATACCGGGACAGGGGGTAGGAACCAAGAGACCCAGTACTTC.

The chain has TRBV30 and TRBJ2-1; 14 nucleotides agree with TRBD2. This CDR3 is 17 amino acids long. Germline trimming cut 5 bases from V and 5 bases from J; bases unmatched to any gene: 11. Per germline, CDR1 GTSNPN and CDR2 SVGIG (reference sequence). CDR3 amino acids: CAWGRGTSGRSDNEQFF. The CDR3 DNA sequence: TGTGCCTGGGGACGAGGGACTAGCGGGAGATCGGACAATGAGCAGTTCTTC.

This clone was picked up one time. The rearrangement links TRBV27 to TRBJ2-7; TRBD2 agrees at 9 bases. CDR3 length equals 14 residues. V lost 5 bases, J lost 3 bases, and 5 bases stayed unmatched. Germline lookup yields CDR1 MNHEY and CDR2 SMNVEV (reference sequence). The CDR3 here is CASSLAGPYYEQYF. DNA for the CDR3: TGTGCCAGCAGTCTAGCGGGACCCTACTACGAGCAGTACTTC.

The chain joins TRBV28 to TRBJ2-3, with a possible D match to TRBD2 (5 bases). CDR1 is MDHEN and CDR2 is SYDVKM in the germline V gene. The CDR3 is 16 residues long. Trimming shortened V by 4 bases and J by 1 base, and 15 bases separated the two germline ends. This chain's CDR3 is CASSSRENMGTDTQYF. The DNA for the CDR3 is TGTGCCAGCAGTTCGAGGGAGAATATGGGCACAGATACGCAGTATTTT.

This clone showed up just once. The CDR3 bases are TGTGCCAGCGCAGGGGGCGGCAGGTGGGGAAGTTACAGCAATCAGCCCCAGCATTTT. It translates to CASAGGGRWGSYSNQPQHF. The chain employs TRBV27 and TRBJ1-5; TRBD1 matches 8 bases. The germline gives CDR1 MNHEY, CDR2 SMNVEV (reference sequence). The CDR3 length is 19 residues. The V segment lost 8 bases and the J segment 1 base; nucleotides outside the gene matches: 19.

The chain links TRBV28 to TRBJ2-5, with a tentative D call TRBD2 (5 bases). This CDR3 is built from 15 residues. Trimming left V 5 bases short and J 5 bases short, with 18 bases between. Germline CDR1 reads MDHEN; CDR2 reads SYDVKM. CDR3 nucleotide sequence: TGTGCCAGCAGTCCATGGAGTGGGGAGAGGGAGACCCAGTACTTC. Translation gives CASSPWSGERETQYF. Using reference TRBV28 and TRBJ2-5 for the parts outside the CDR3, the full variable domain is DVKVTQSSRYLVKRTGEKVFLECVQDMDHENMFWYRQDPGLGLRLIYFSYDVKMKEKGDIPEGYSVSREKKERFSLILESASTNQTSMYLCASSPWSGERETQYFGPGTRLLVL.